These 18 T cell receptor beta chains originate from one sample sequenced in a study of cytotoxic CD8 clonotypes in ibrutinib-treated CLL. TCRdb keeps only in-frame clones here, not all; method: immunoSEQ multiplex PCR. The top ten clones hold 13% of a sample with roughly 190,000 clones, over 60% of them seen once. The sequences come from PBMCs, collected after 24 months of ibrutinib treatment. These receptors all stem from a human donor with chronic lymphocytic leukemia.

The gene calls are TRBV5-1 and TRBJ2-3; D ambiguous. The CDR3 consists of 16 residues. Germline V gene lookup returns CDR1 SGHRS and CDR2 YFSETQ. V was pared by 1 base and J by 1 base, with 13 bases between. CDR3 coding DNA: TGCGCCAGCAGCTTGAGTCTAGTGTTTGGCACAGATACGCAGTATTTT. Translation: CASSLSLVFGTDTQYF.

The V gene is TRBV6-5, the J gene TRBJ2-7, with unresolved D. This CDR3 spans 13 amino acids. V lost 6 bases, J lost 5 bases, and 14 bases lay in between. From germline, CDR1 is MNHEY and CDR2 SVGAGI. The CDR3 sequence is CASRRDAFDEQYF. CDR3 DNA: TGTGCCAGCAGGCGCGACGCCTTCGACGAGCAGTACTTC.

For this clone: The sample holds other DNA sequences that translate to the same CDR3. This rearrangement joins TRBV27 to TRBJ2-7; possible D gene TRBD1, 5 bases. Trimming took off 6 bases at V and 1 base at J, with 10 bases between the two ends. Germline-derived CDR1 and CDR2 are MNHEY and SMNVEV (reference sequence). The CDR3 runs to 13 residues. The CDR3 loop is CASSLTGSYEQYF. In nucleotides, the CDR3 is TGTGCCAGCAGCCTTACAGGTTCCTACGAGCAGTACTTC.

The J gene is TRBJ2-7, the V gene TRBV7-2; D remains unclear. The CDR3 is 14 residues long. V lost 3 bases to trimming and J lost 0 bases, with 9 bases between them. CDR1 and CDR2 from the germline V gene are SGHTA and FQGNSA. CDR3 nucleotide sequence: TGTGCCAGCAGCTTGGCCTTGAGCTCCTACGAGCAGTACTTC. This translates into CASSLALSSYEQYF.

The V call is TRBV10-1, the J call TRBJ2-1; no definite D call. Looked up from germline, CDR1 is WNHNN and CDR2 is SYGVQD (reference sequence). V was pared by 3 bases and J by 6 bases, with 9 bases between. This CDR3 is built from 13 residues. The CDR3 coding sequence is TGCGCCAGCAGTGAATCGTATGCCAATGAGCAGTTCTTC. It codes for CASSESYANEQFF.

The V gene is TRBV5-1, the J gene TRBJ1-1, with 10 bases identical to TRBD1. This CDR3 has 16 residues. Losses at the gene ends were 0 bases for V and 5 bases for J; bases not matched to a gene: 7. The germline V gene encodes CDR1 SGHRS and CDR2 YFSETQ. DNA for the CDR3: TGCGCCAGCAGCTTGGTACCTGGACAGGGGGAGACTGAAGCTTTCTTT. Its protein product is CASSLVPGQGETEAFF.

The V and J genes are TRBV14 and TRBJ2-5, with D possibly being TRBD1 or TRBD2 (6 bases each). The CDR3 has 15 amino acids. Germline loops: CDR1 SGHDN, CDR2 FVKESK. Trimming removed 2 bases at V and 5 bases at J, with 15 bases between. The CDR3 nucleotides read TGTGCCAGCAGCCAAATTGGGGGGCTTCGCGAGACCCAGTACTTC. Translated: CASSQIGGLRETQYF.

The J gene is TRBJ2-5, the V gene TRBV18; D uncertain. Trimming left V 2 bases short and J 2 bases short, with 3 bases between. CDR1 is KGHSH, CDR2 LQKENI, per germline. This CDR3 spans 12 amino acids. The CDR3 nucleotides read TGTGCCAGCTCACCAGAGCAAGAGACCCAGTACTTC. Amino acids: CASSPEQETQYF.

J is TRBJ1-1 and V is TRBV29-1, with D possibly matching TRBD1 (6 bases). CDR3 length: 15 amino acids. Germline V gene sequence: CDR1 SQVTM, CDR2 ANQGSEA. V was cut by 7 bases and J by 7 bases, with 25 bases left in between. The CDR3, as DNA: TGCAGCGCTGGCTTGGGACTAGGACAGACTAATGAAGCTTTCTTT. Its protein product is CSAGLGLGQTNEAFF.

This chain connects TRBV5-6 to TRBJ2-6; 11 positions match TRBD2. This CDR3 has 17 residues. Per the germline V gene, CDR1 is SGHDT and CDR2 is YYEEEE. V lost 5 bases to trimming and J lost 0 bases; unmatched junction nucleotides: 4. CDR3 in DNA: TGTGCCAGCAGTTCCGGGACTAGCGGCTCTGGGGCCAACGTCCTGACTTTC. Translating gives CASSSGTSGSGANVLTF.

The CDR3 DNA follows: TGCGCCAGCAGCTTGGGAGTGAGCACAGATACGCAGTATTTT. Translating it yields CASSLGVSTDTQYF. The rearrangement links TRBV5-1 to TRBJ2-3, with D unresolved. CDR3 length: 14 residues. Trimming cost V 0 bases and J 0 bases, with 5 bases left between them. CDR1 and CDR2 from the germline V gene are SGHRS and YFSETQ.

The chain carries TRBV4-3 and TRBJ2-1; D is uncertain. The ends were cut back, 2 bases at V and 7 bases at J, with 9 bases in the middle. CDR3 size: 13 residues. The germline V gene encodes CDR1 LGHNA and CDR2 YSLEER. CDR3 nucleotides: TGCGCCAGCAGCCAATCGCCAGGAAATGAGCAGTTCTTC. Translated: CASSQSPGNEQFF.

This clone was seen a single time. J is TRBJ2-3 and V is TRBV5-1; 9 bases match TRBD2. The junction had 5 bases not matched to a gene; V was cut back by 0 bases and J by 6 bases. The germline CDR1 and CDR2 sequences are SGHRS and YFSETQ. This CDR3 contains 15 residues. CDR3 loop: CASSLGTSEGDTQYF. CDR3 bases: TGCGCCAGCAGCTTGGGGACTAGCGAGGGGGATACGCAGTATTTT. The variable domain in full, with the rest retrieved from reference TRBV5-1 and TRBJ2-3, is KAGVTQTPRYLIKTRGQQVTLSCSPISGHRSVSWYQQTPGQGLQFLFEYFSETQRNKGNFPGRFSGRQFSNSRSEMNVSTLELGDSALYLCASSLGTSEGDTQYFGPGTRLTVL.

The chain carries TRBV5-1 and TRBJ1-2; 9 nucleotides agree with TRBD1. CDR3 length: 15 amino acids. From germline, CDR1 is SGHRS and CDR2 YFSETQ. V lost 1 base and J lost 4; bases outside the gene matches: 5. CDR3 DNA sequence: TGCGCCAGCAGCTTGACAGGGGGCTATTCCTATGGCTACACCTTC. Protein sequence: CASSLTGGYSYGYTF.

This clone showed up just a few times. J is TRBJ1-2 and V is TRBV29-1; D gene unclear. The V end lost 2 bases, the J end lost 5 bases, and 9 bases lay between the germline ends. CDR1 is SQVTM, CDR2 ANQGSEA, per germline. The CDR3 has 12 amino acids. CDR3 DNA: TGCAGCGTTGAACGGGTATTGTATGGCTACACCTTC. Residues: CSVERVLYGYTF.

The genes are TRBV9 and TRBJ2-2; the match to TRBD2 covers 12 bases. CDR3 length: 17 amino acids. Trimming took 5 bases from V and 3 from J; bases not matched to a gene: 8. Germline V gene sequence: CDR1 SGDLS, CDR2 YYNGEE. The chain's CDR3 is CASRGTSGFLDTGELFF. The CDR3 coding sequence is TGTGCCAGCAGGGGGACTAGCGGGTTTCTGGACACCGGGGAGCTGTTTTTT.

This sequence joins TRBV5-6 and TRBJ1-1; no clear D gene. This CDR3 has 8 residues. V was trimmed by 2 bases and J by 14 bases, leaving 4 bases between them. The germline CDR1 and CDR2 sequences are SGHDT and YYEEEE. The DNA of the CDR3 is TGTGCCAGCAGCTTTAACTTCTTT. It codes for CASSFNFF. The full variable domain, completed using reference TRBV5-6 and TRBJ1-1, is DAGVTQSPTHLIKTRGQQVTLRCSPKSGHDTVSWYQQALGQGPQFIFQYYEEEERQRGNFPDRFSGHQFPNYSSELNVNALLLGDSALYLCASSFNFFGQGTRLTVV.

This clone came up a few times. CDR3 in amino acids: CASSQDRYEQYF. The CDR3, as DNA: TGTGCCAGCAGCCAAGACCGATACGAGCAGTACTTC. The V call is TRBV11-3, the J call TRBJ2-7; D unresolved. This CDR3 contains 12 residues. V was clipped by 5 bases and J by 4 bases, with 9 bases between them. Germline V gene lookup returns CDR1 SGHNT and CDR2 YENEEA.